These 27 T cell receptor beta chains originate from one sample sequenced in a study of type 1 regulatory T cells. Points from the study as a whole: Compared with non-type 1 regulatory T cells, type 1 regulatory T cells showed a more restricted TCR repertoire.

TCRdb re-called the reads through MiXCR, storing one row per CDR3 protein. Of tens of thousands of distinct CDR3 sequences detected, around 21% appear once; the ten largest clones hold 8.3%. For these TCRs, the target antigens are not known. The sequenced material came from cultured type 1 regulatory T (Tr1) cells, either the whole culture or a sorted fraction (not recorded which). These receptors all stem from a human donor in good health.

The CDR3 sequence: CSVVVTTDTQYF. The CDR3 DNA sequence: TGCAGCGTTGTTGTCACCACAGATACGCAGTATTTT. The chain joins TRBV29-1 to TRBJ2-3; D is ambiguous. CDR3 length equals 12 residues. The V gene's germline CDR1 is SQVTM and CDR2 ANQGSEA. The ends were cut back, 4 bases at V and 2 bases at J, with 7 bases in the middle.

In its sample, this clonotype was seen a few times. The CDR3 reads CASISGFRQYF. In DNA, the CDR3 is TGTGCCAGCATTTCTGGGTTTCGGCAGTACTTC. This chain connects TRBV6-5 to TRBJ2-7; no reliable D call. Germline values: CDR1 MNHEY, CDR2 SVGAGI. The germline V and J ends were trimmed by 7 bases and 9 bases, with 13 bases remaining between them. This CDR3 has 11 amino acids.

This sequence joins TRBV4-3 and TRBJ1-4, with a tentative D call TRBD1 (5 bases). V lost 1 base, J lost 11 bases, and 14 bases lay in between. Looked up from germline, CDR1 is LGHNA and CDR2 is YSLEER. This CDR3 is built from 14 residues. The CDR3 DNA is TGCGCCAGCAGCCAAGGCCAGGGTATGGGGAAACTGTTTTTT. Its protein product is CASSQGQGMGKLFF.

This clonotype was counted a few times. This chain uses TRBV5-1 with TRBJ2-3, with D maybe TRBD2 (5 bases). Germline assignment: CDR1 SGHRS and CDR2 YFSETQ. Deletions cut 4 bases from V and 0 bases from J, with 12 bases between. The CDR3 spans 15 residues. CDR3 coding DNA: TGCGCCAGCAGCCCAACTAGTGCTAGCACAGATACGCAGTATTTT. Its translation is CASSPTSASTDTQYF. The full variable domain, completed using reference TRBV5-1 and TRBJ2-3, is KAGVTQTPRYLIKTRGQQVTLSCSPISGHRSVSWYQQTPGQGLQFLFEYFSETQRNKGNFPGRFSGRQFSNSRSEMNVSTLELGDSALYLCASSPTSASTDTQYFGPGTRLTVL.

J is TRBJ2-1 and V is TRBV5-1; D possibly matches TRBD1 or TRBD2 (5 bases each). Trimming pared 0 bases from V and 6 bases from J, leaving 7 bases between. The CDR3 has 13 amino acids. Germline values: CDR1 SGHRS, CDR2 YFSETQ. In DNA form, the CDR3 reads TGCGCCAGCAGCTTGGCAGGGAGCAATGAGCAGTTCTTC. Residues: CASSLAGSNEQFF.

J is TRBJ1-1 and V is TRBV6-5; D gene uncertain. Germline CDR1 MNHEY, CDR2 SVGAGI. Trimming pared 2 bases from V and 3 bases from J, leaving 10 bases between. This CDR3 contains 14 residues. CDR3 DNA sequence: TGTGCCAGCAGTTACCGGGGAGGCGACACTGAAGCTTTCTTT. Protein product: CASSYRGGDTEAFF.

Ten or more counts support this clonotype. This chain connects TRBV6-2 or TRBV6-3 to TRBJ2-1; D not resolved. V dropped 4 bases and J dropped 9 bases, with 13 bases sitting between them. CDR1 and CDR2 (germline): MNHEY, SVGEGT. CDR3 length: 13 amino acids. The CDR3 sequence: CASSSQNGREQFF. CDR3 DNA sequence: TGTGCCAGCAGTTCCCAGAACGGACGTGAGCAGTTCTTC.

As concerns this clonotype: The likely explanation is a read error, given a far larger clone one base away. The chain has TRBV5-1 and TRBJ2-7, with 8 bases lining up with TRBD2. This CDR3 comprises 14 residues. From germline, CDR1 is SGHRS and CDR2 YFSETQ. V lost 5 bases to trimming and J lost 7 bases; unmatched junction nucleotides: 11. Here the CDR3 reads CASRLGLAFNEQYF. The CDR3 DNA is TGCGCCAGCAGGCTCGGACTAGCATTCAATGAGCAGTACTTC.

This clonotype was seen a few times. V and J are TRBV29-1 and TRBJ2-2, with D unclear. Germline V CDR1 and CDR2: SQVTM, ANQGSEA. Trimming took off 3 bases at V and 7 bases at J, with 9 bases between the two ends. The CDR3 is 12 residues long. The CDR3 DNA reads TGCAGCGTTGACGGCCTAGGCGGGGAGCTGTTTTTT. Translated: CSVDGLGGELFF.

The chain couples TRBV5-1 to TRBJ1-2; 9 bases line up with TRBD1. Germline trimming cut 3 bases from V and 4 bases from J; bases unmatched to any gene: 7. Germline loops: CDR1 SGHRS, CDR2 YFSETQ. This CDR3 spans 15 amino acids. The CDR3 DNA reads TGCGCCAGCAGCTGGGGACAGGGTGGATTCTATGGCTACACCTTC. Encoded protein: CASSWGQGGFYGYTF.

V gene TRBV3-1 combines with J gene TRBJ2-7, with TRBD2 matching 7 bases. The CDR3 length is 16 residues. V was pared by 1 base and J by 4 bases, with 10 bases of the junction left unmatched. Germline V lookup: CDR1 LGHDT, CDR2 YNNKEL (reference sequence). In DNA form, the CDR3 reads TGTGCCAGCAGCCAAGGGTTGGGAGGGCTGGGTTACGAGCAGTACTTC. Amino acid sequence: CASSQGLGGLGYEQYF.

J is TRBJ1-5 and V is TRBV15; a weak D match, TRBD1 (5 bases). The ends were cut back, 0 bases at V and 6 bases at J, with 6 bases in the middle. The CDR3 has 13 residues. The germline V gene encodes CDR1 LNHNV and CDR2 YYDKDF (reference sequence). CDR3 in DNA: TGTGCCACCAGCAGAGATCAGGGTCAGCCCCAGCATTTT. This sequence encodes CATSRDQGQPQHF.

Here the CDR3 DNA reads TGTGCCATCAGTGAGCGGGGTGTGGGCTACACCTTC. It yields the protein CAISERGVGYTF. The V gene is TRBV10-3, the J gene TRBJ1-2, with D unresolved. The V gene's germline CDR1 is ENHRY and CDR2 SYGVKD. V was pared by 2 bases and J by 8 bases, with 9 bases between. The CDR3 length is 12 residues.

The rearrangement joins TRBV12-3 or TRBV12-4 to TRBJ1-1; D is undetermined. The CDR3 is 15 residues long. V lost 5 bases to trimming and J lost 0 bases, with 13 bases between them. As DNA, the CDR3 is TGTGCCAGCAGTATATACAGAAAAATGAACACTGAAGCTTTCTTT. This encodes CASSIYRKMNTEAFF.

This chain uses TRBV7-2 with TRBJ1-2; no reliable D call. Trimming left V 2 bases short and J 5 bases short, with 9 bases between. The CDR3 consists of 13 residues. Germline lookup yields CDR1 SGHTA and CDR2 FQGNSA. The DNA for the CDR3 is TGTGCCAGCAGCTTAACAACGTTGTATGGCTACACCTTC. Its translation: CASSLTTLYGYTF.

This sequence joins TRBV5-5 and TRBJ2-1; D gene ambiguous. The CDR3 runs to 13 residues. Trimming left V 4 bases short and J 8 bases short, with 13 bases between. Germline assignment: CDR1 SGHKS and CDR2 YYEKEE (reference sequence). DNA for the CDR3: TGTGCCAGCAGCGTTAGTCCAGACGATGAGCAGTTCTTC. Translation: CASSVSPDDEQFF.

This rearrangement joins TRBV2 to TRBJ2-7; D is uncertain. This CDR3 is 11 amino acids long. The germline V and J ends were trimmed by 7 bases and 6 bases, with 10 bases remaining between them. Germline CDR1 is SNHLY and CDR2 is FYNNEI. The CDR3 protein is CASTGLCEQYF. In DNA, the CDR3 is TGTGCCAGCACGGGCCTCTGCGAGCAGTACTTC.

This clonotype has ten or more counts. The rearrangement links TRBV6-2 or TRBV6-3 to TRBJ2-1, with 8 bases aligning to TRBD1. This CDR3 is built from 16 residues. Germline V gives CDR1 MNHEY, CDR2 SVGEGT. Trimming took 0 bases from V and 4 from J; bases not matched to a gene: 5. CDR3 amino acids: CASSYSRGRSYNEQFF. As DNA, the CDR3 is TGTGCCAGCAGTTACTCCAGGGGGCGTTCATACAATGAGCAGTTCTTC.

This clonotype has more than one count but fewer than ten. The rearrangement uses TRBV7-3 and TRBJ2-5; D unresolved. This CDR3 contains 13 residues. Trimming removed 4 bases from V and 5 bases from J, with 11 bases in between. Germline V gene data show CDR1 as SGHTA and CDR2 as FQGTGA. This CDR3 reads CASSSTLQETQYF. CDR3 sequence (DNA): TGTGCCAGCAGCTCCACTTTGCAGGAGACCCAGTACTTC. Using reference TRBV7-3 and TRBJ2-5 for the parts outside the CDR3, the full variable domain is GAGVSQTPSNKVTEKGKYVELRCDPISGHTALYWYRQSLGQGPEFLIYFQGTGAADDSGLPNDRFFAVRPEGSVSTLKIQRTERGDSAVYLCASSSTLQETQYFGPGTRLLVL.

The V and J genes are TRBV7-3 and TRBJ2-5; D is unresolved. In germline, CDR1 is SGHTA, CDR2 FQGTGA. The germline V and J ends were trimmed by 5 bases and 3 bases, with 10 bases remaining between them. The CDR3 consists of 13 residues. The CDR3 DNA follows: TGTGCCAGCAGCCCACAGCCGGAAGAGACCCAGTACTTC. Protein sequence: CASSPQPEETQYF.

This clonotype was observed a few times. The chain is built from TRBV7-2 and TRBJ1-1; D gene ambiguous. Trimming removed 3 bases at V and 4 bases at J, with 12 bases between. Germline V gives CDR1 SGHTA, CDR2 FQGNSA. This CDR3 is built from 14 residues. The CDR3 DNA follows: TGTGCCAGCAGCTTGCGGGAGATGGGCACTGAAGCTTTCTTT. Translated, it gives CASSLREMGTEAFF. Full variable domain (outside the CDR3, taken from reference TRBV7-2 and TRBJ1-1): GAGVSQSPSNKVTEKGKDVELRCDPISGHTALYWYRQSLGQGLEFLIYFQGNSAPDKSGLPSDRFSAERTGGSVSTLTIQRTQQEDSAVYLCASSLREMGTEAFFGQGTRLTVV.

This clonotype was detected ten times or more. The rearrangement links TRBV5-1 to TRBJ2-4; 10 nucleotides agree with TRBD1. The CDR3 is made up of 16 amino acids. Trimming cost V 0 bases and J 9 bases; bases outside gene matches: 9. CDR1 is SGHRS and CDR2 is YFSETQ in the germline V gene. The CDR3 nucleotides read TGCGCCAGCAGCTTGGGAATGGGGACAGGGGTCCCCATTCAGTACTTC. It codes for CASSLGMGTGVPIQYF.

This clonotype was counted between two and nine times. V usage is TRBV27 and J usage is TRBJ2-2, with 9 positions matching TRBD2. Trimming removed 6 bases from V and 3 bases from J; junction bases left unmatched: 11. The CDR3 sequence is 17 residues long. Germline CDR1 MNHEY, CDR2 SMNVEV (reference sequence). For the CDR3, the DNA is TGTGCCAGCAGCCAATATAGAGCGGGAGGTTACACCGGGGAGCTGTTTTTT. It translates to CASSQYRAGGYTGELFF.

This clonotype has a handful of counts. The V and J genes are TRBV10-3 and TRBJ2-1, with D uncertain. Germline lookup yields CDR1 ENHRY and CDR2 SYGVKD. The CDR3 totals 14 residues. Trimming cost V 1 base and J 7 bases, with 11 bases left between them. The CDR3 nucleotides are TGTGCCATCAGTGAGTTGCCGGGCTTTAATGAGCAGTTCTTC. Protein sequence: CAISELPGFNEQFF.

This clonotype was counted a few times. The rearrangement links TRBV7-2 to TRBJ1-4; 7 nucleotides match TRBD1. Per germline, CDR1 SGHTA and CDR2 FQGNSA. Trimming at V came to 6 bases and at J to 0 bases, leaving 4 bases not matched to a gene. The CDR3 covers 15 residues. In nucleotides, the CDR3 is TGTGCCAGCAGACACGGGACAGCAACTAATGAAAAACTGTTTTTT. The encoded protein is CASRHGTATNEKLFF.

This clonotype was picked up many times. The rearrangement uses TRBV24-1 and TRBJ2-1, with 15 nucleotides matching TRBD2. The CDR3 runs to 21 residues. Trimming cost V 4 bases and J 0 bases; bases outside gene matches: 12. Germline CDR1 is KGHDR and CDR2 is SFDVKD. The CDR3, as DNA: TGTGCCACCAGTGACCCTACTCCGGGACTAGCGGGGGGCAGCTCCTACAATGAGCAGTTCTTC. Translating it yields CATSDPTPGLAGGSSYNEQFF.

This clonotype appeared a single time. The chain links TRBV7-2 to TRBJ1-1; D is unresolved. V dropped 1 base and J dropped 11 bases, with 14 bases sitting between them. From germline, CDR1 is SGHTA and CDR2 FQGNSA. The CDR3 loop spans 13 amino acids. The CDR3 spells CASSLVGRGWAFF. CDR3 sequence (DNA): TGTGCCAGCAGCTTAGTAGGGCGGGGATGGGCTTTCTTT.